This T cell receptor (beta chain) was recovered during a study of CXCR3-negative and CXCR3-positive naive CD8 T cells. Study-wide findings and caveats: A higher hydrophobicity marked the TRB CDR3s of CXCR3-positive naive cells versus CXCR3-negative naive cells.

Worth noting for this clonotype: Its specificity is unknown.

Germline V gene sequence: CDR1 SGHTA, CDR2 FQGTGA. CDR3 length equals 15 residues. The authors gated naive CD8+ T cells as CD45RO-CCR7+CD27+CD95-. cDNA libraries for TRB were generated by 5' RACE incorporating UMI labels. TCRdb reprocessed the 5' RACE reads; each CDR3 protein has one entry and no DNA is given. The sample totals 90,000 to 150,000 distinct CDR3 sequences. The rearrangement links TRBV7-3 to TRBJ2-3; absent DNA, TCRdb's TRBD2 call cannot be checked. What was sequenced was naive CXCR3+ CD8+ T cells from blood. Indicated subset: CD45RO-CCR7+CD27+CD95- naive CD8+ T cells expressing CXCR3 (TNR3+). The source is a human donor in good health. Some clones in this sample may be carry-over from other donors' samples. CDR3 in amino acids: CASSPSGGLRDTQYF.